A selection of T cell receptor beta chains follows, all from one sample in a study of molecular identifiers for immune sequencing clone quantification. TCRdb fed the PCR reads into MiXCR, producing one record per CDR3 protein. This sample yields hundreds of thousands of distinct CDR3 sequences, of which around 20% are seen a single time; approximately 0.9% belongs to the top ten. Sequencing was performed on naive CD8+ T cells from blood, with Jurkat cell RNA spiked in. Receptor source: a human donor in good health. Some libraries in this study had Jurkat cell RNA spiked in. CDR3s include the opening cysteine and the closing phenylalanine or tryptophan. Fields, in order: V gene, J gene, D gene, clone size, CDR3 length, CDR3 DNA, CDR3 protein. A D gene is named only where the DNA matches it firmly. Clone size, where shown, is once, few, many, or a class for clones that have expanded.

>TRBV4-3|TRBJ2-6|NA|few|15
TGCGCCAGCAGCCCGAAGTGGGCTGGGGCCAACGTCCTGACTTTC
CASSPKWAGANVLTF
>TRBV6-6|TRBJ1-2|NA|many|13
TGTGCCAGCAGCCTGAACAACCACTATGGCTACACCTTC
CASSLNNHYGYTF
>TRBV5-5|TRBJ1-6|TRBD1|many|15
TGTGCCAGCAGCACGGGGGACAGATCAAATTCACCCCTCCACTTT
CASSTGDRSNSPLHF
>TRBV28|TRBJ1-5|TRBD1|many|16
TGTGCCAGCAGTTTAAGGGGGCTGAATAGCAATCAGCCCCAGCATTTT
CASSLRGLNSNQPQHF
>TRBV6-2/TRBV6-3|TRBJ1-1|NA|many|14
TGTGCCAGCAGCGAGACAGTATGGGACACTGAAGCTTTCTTT
CASSETVWDTEAFF
>TRBV5-6|TRBJ2-5|NA|few|15
TGTGCCAGCAGCTTGATGACGGGAACACAAGAGACCCAGTACTTC
CASSLMTGTQETQYF
>TRBV7-2|TRBJ2-5|NA|many|13
TGTGCCAGCAGGGGGACCGGCCCGGAGACCCAGTACTTC
CASRGTGPETQYF
>TRBV13|TRBJ2-7|NA|few|14
TGTGCCAGCAGCTTCTTAGGGGAAACCTACGAGCAGTACTTC
CASSFLGETYEQYF
>TRBV7-9|TRBJ2-5|TRBD1|many|13
TGTGCCAGCAGCTGGACAGGGATAGAGACCCAGTACTTC
CASSWTGIETQYF
>TRBV6-5|TRBJ2-5|TRBD1|many|12
TGTGCCACCTGGGACAGACAAGAGACCCAGTACTTC
CATWDRQETQYF
>TRBV5-4|TRBJ2-7|NA|many|15
TGTGCCAGCAGCTATGGCTGGGGGGACAACTACGAGCAGTACTTC
CASSYGWGDNYEQYF
>TRBV4-1|TRBJ2-5|TRBD2|many|16
TGCGCCAGCAGCCAAGGGACTAGCGGTGTCGGGGAGACCCAGTACTTC
CASSQGTSGVGETQYF
>TRBV7-9|TRBJ2-1|NA|NA|17
TGTGCCAGCAGCTTAGAGAGGGGGAGGGCTCCCTACAATGAGCAGTTCTTC
CASSLERGRAPYNEQFF
>TRBV4-3|TRBJ2-5|TRBD1|many|17
TGCGCCAGCAGCCAAGATCTCGCGACAGGGTTCCGAGAGACCCAGTACTTC
CASSQDLATGFRETQYF
>TRBV9|TRBJ1-5|NA|few|13
TGTGCCAGCAGCCTAGAGGGGAGGCAGCCCCAGCATTTT
CASSLEGRQPQHF
>TRBV4-3|TRBJ2-3|TRBD2|NA|18
TGCGCCAACAGCCAAGACGTCCTAGCGGGAGAATGGACAGATACGCAGTATTTT
CANSQDVLAGEWTDTQYF